The next 24 T cell receptor beta chains were all read from a single sample in a study of cytomegalovirus exposure and HLA in healthy donors. The PCR used 60 Vbeta and 13 Jbeta primers. The method was immunoSEQ multiplex PCR; TCRdb's version includes in-frame clones alone and lacks a portion of them. The table includes about 160,000 clones, approximately 70% detected once. The sample taken for sequencing was PBMCs. The receptor set was obtained from a man aged 35-49 years in good health and CMV-seropositive.

This chain uses TRBV7-2 with TRBJ2-7, with 12 bases matching TRBD2. The germline V gene has CDR1 SGHTA and CDR2 FQGNSA. V lost 4 bases to trimming and J lost 6 bases; unmatched junction nucleotides: 4. CDR3 length: 14 residues. CDR3 residues: CASSSSGGALEQYF. The CDR3 nucleotides read TGTGCCAGCAGCTCTAGCGGGGGGGCTCTCGAGCAGTACTTC. Full variable domain (missing parts from reference TRBV7-2 and TRBJ2-7): GAGVSQSPSNKVTEKGKDVELRCDPISGHTALYWYRQSLGQGLEFLIYFQGNSAPDKSGLPSDRFSAERTGGSVSTLTIQRTQQEDSAVYLCASSSSGGALEQYFGPGTRLTVT.

The chain joins TRBV18 to TRBJ1-6; TRBD1 aligns across 7 bases. This CDR3 has 18 residues. Germline CDR1 KGHSH, CDR2 LQKENI. The V gene end was trimmed by 1 base and the J gene end by 0 bases; junction bases not matched to a gene: 6. Here the CDR3 reads CASSPQRGPNSYNSPLHF. The CDR3 DNA sequence: TGTGCCAGCTCACCACAGAGGGGGCCCAACTCCTATAATTCACCCCTCCACTTT.

This clone has a single count. This rearrangement joins TRBV11-2 to TRBJ2-7; TRBD1 matches 9 bases. Per the germline V gene, CDR1 is SGHAT and CDR2 is FQNNGV. The junction had 3 bases not matched to a gene; V was cut back by 3 bases and J by 3 bases. This CDR3 is built from 14 residues. The CDR3 DNA is TGTGCCAGCAGCTTCCGGGACAGGGACTACGAGCAGTACTTC. This encodes CASSFRDRDYEQYF.

The chain recombines TRBV7-6 with TRBJ2-2, with D unresolved. Trimming removed 0 bases at V and 0 bases at J, with 5 bases between. Germline loops: CDR1 SGHVS, CDR2 FNYEAQ. The CDR3 covers 15 residues. CDR3 DNA: TGTGCCAGCAGCTTAGCGCCAGCGAACACCGGGGAGCTGTTTTTT. Translated, it gives CASSLAPANTGELFF.

The genes are TRBV27 and TRBJ1-5; 9 bases are shared with TRBD1. Trimming took 5 bases from V and 7 from J; bases not matched to a gene: 12. Germline V gives CDR1 MNHEY, CDR2 SMNVEV (reference sequence). The CDR3 contains 16 residues. The CDR3 is CASSTTKDGQGQPQHF. CDR3 coding DNA: TGTGCCAGCAGTACCACCAAGGACGGACAGGGGCAGCCCCAGCATTTT.

The chain combines TRBV11-3 with TRBJ1-6; maybe TRBD1 (6 bases). CDR1 is SGHNT, CDR2 YENEEA, per germline. Trimming took 5 bases from V and 6 from J, leaving 11 bases between them. There are 14 residues in the CDR3. For the CDR3, the DNA is TGTGCCAGCAGCCAAGGGGGGGGTAATTCACCCCTCCACTTT. Protein sequence: CASSQGGGNSPLHF. Full variable domain (remainder filled in from reference TRBV11-3 and TRBJ1-6): EAGVVQSPRYKIIEKKQPVAFWCNPISGHNTLYWYLQNLGQGPELLIRYENEEAVDDSQLPKDRFSAERLKGVDSTLKIQPAELGDSAVYLCASSQGGGNSPLHFGNGTRLTVT.

The chain is built from TRBV20-1 and TRBJ1-2; D is unresolved. Trimming removed 6 bases from V and 6 bases from J, with 11 bases in between. The CDR3 is 11 amino acids. Germline values: CDR1 DFQATT, CDR2 SNEGSKA (reference sequence). The CDR3 here is CSAPGPHGYTF. Written as DNA, the CDR3 is TGCAGTGCACCCGGTCCCCATGGCTACACCTTC.

The chain couples TRBV11-2 to TRBJ2-7, with D possibly TRBD2 on 6 matching bases. The ends were cut back, 7 bases at V and 8 bases at J, with 18 bases in the middle. The CDR3 covers 13 residues. Germline CDR1 and CDR2: SGHAT and FQNNGV. The CDR3 DNA reads TGTGCCAGCAAAAATAGCGGTTTTGAAAAGCAGTACTTC. Its translation is CASKNSGFEKQYF.

The rearrangement uses TRBV6-1 and TRBJ1-4; D not resolved. CDR3 length: 14 residues. CDR1 is MNHNS and CDR2 is SASEGT in the germline V gene. The V gene lost 6 bases and the J gene lost 5 bases, with 13 bases spanning the gap. CDR3 bases: TGTGCCAGCAGGGCCCGAGGGCTAAATGAAAAACTGTTTTTT. Translating it yields CASRARGLNEKLFF.

The genes are TRBV9 and TRBJ2-3, with D maybe TRBD2 (5 bases). V gave up 2 bases and J gave up 2 bases, with 15 bases separating them. CDR3 size: 16 residues. Germline-derived CDR1 and CDR2 are SGDLS and YYNGEE. The DNA of the CDR3 is TGTGCCAGCAGCGTGGGAGCTGGGCAGTTCACAGATACGCAGTATTTT. This sequence encodes CASSVGAGQFTDTQYF.

In this sample, this clone turned up many times. This chain links TRBV19 with TRBJ1-2, with 8 bases lining up with TRBD1. Germline V lookup: CDR1 LNHDA, CDR2 SQIVND (reference sequence). V lost 3 bases to trimming and J lost 8 bases; unmatched junction nucleotides: 2. CDR3 length: 12 residues. CDR3 bases: TGTGCCAGTAGTATCGACAGGGGAGGCTACACCTTC. Its translation: CASSIDRGGYTF.

V gene TRBV4-1 combines with J gene TRBJ2-5; 9 bases are shared with TRBD2. The closer fit of TRBJ2-7 to the DNA end suggests the J call may be wrong. This CDR3 comprises 13 residues. Germline V CDR1 and CDR2: MGHRA, YSYEKL. The CDR3 reads CASRGLASYEQYF. In DNA form, the CDR3 reads TGCGCCAGCAGGGGACTAGCCTCCTACGAGCAGTACTTC.

The rearrangement links TRBV7-2 to TRBJ1-4; no reliable D call. Germline assignment: CDR1 SGHTA and CDR2 FQGNSA. The CDR3 sequence is 12 residues long. V lost 4 bases and J lost 6, with 6 bases in between. CDR3 sequence (DNA): TGTGCCAGCAGCTCAGGTGATGAAAAACTGTTTTTT. Translation gives CASSSGDEKLFF.

V and J are TRBV7-2 and TRBJ2-7; 9 bases fit TRBD2. Germline lookup yields CDR1 SGHTA and CDR2 FQGNSA. This CDR3 is 14 amino acids long. V shed 3 bases, J shed 4 bases, and the junction held 4 bases outside the gene matches. CDR3 amino acids: CASSLRLAEYEQYF. CDR3 nucleotides: TGTGCCAGCAGCTTGCGACTAGCGGAGTACGAGCAGTACTTC.

The chain is built from TRBV2 and TRBJ2-1; 7 bases match TRBD2. The J segment lost 12 bases and the V segment lost 0 bases, leaving 8 bases of the junction unmatched. The CDR3 runs to 14 residues. The germline gives CDR1 SNHLY, CDR2 FYNNEI. CDR3 amino acids: CASSEALGRGGQFF. Written as DNA, the CDR3 is TGTGCCAGCAGTGAAGCGCTTGGGAGGGGCGGGCAGTTCTTC.

This clone came up once. The chain joins TRBV2 to TRBJ2-5; TRBD2 aligns across 12 bases. CDR3 size: 18 residues. CDR1 is SNHLY, CDR2 FYNNEI, per germline. The V and J ends lost 3 bases and 1 base, in that order; junction bases with no gene match: 9. CDR3 nucleotides: TGTGCCAGCAGTGAGGAGGTCGGACTAGCGGGGTTCCAAGAGACCCAGTACTTC. Translating gives CASSEEVGLAGFQETQYF. The full variable domain, with the rest looked up from reference TRBV2 and TRBJ2-5, is EPEVTQTPSHQVTQMGQEVILRCVPISNHLYFYWYRQILGQKVEFLVSFYNNEISEKSEIFDDQFSVERPDGSNFTLKIRSTKLEDSAMYFCASSEEVGLAGFQETQYFGPGTRLLVL.

This clone was picked up one time. The chain carries TRBV7-3 and TRBJ2-7; 10 bases match TRBD1. J gave up 4 bases and V 6 bases, and 6 bases lay outside the gene matches. This CDR3 is 14 amino acids long. The germline V gene has CDR1 SGHTA and CDR2 FQGTGA. CDR3 protein: CASSPTGGGYEQYF. The CDR3 DNA reads TGTGCCAGCAGTCCGACAGGGGGCGGTTACGAGCAGTACTTC. Combining the CDR3 with reference TRBV7-3 and TRBJ2-7 gives the whole variable domain GAGVSQTPSNKVTEKGKYVELRCDPISGHTALYWYRQSLGQGPEFLIYFQGTGAADDSGLPNDRFFAVRPEGSVSTLKIQRTERGDSAVYLCASSPTGGGYEQYFGPGTRLTVT.

This chain uses TRBV4-3 with TRBJ1-2, with 7 bases aligning to TRBD1. Germline loops: CDR1 LGHNA, CDR2 YSLEER. Germline trimming cut 3 bases from V and 5 bases from J; bases unmatched to any gene: 12. The CDR3 covers 16 residues. CDR3 DNA sequence: TGCGCCAGCAGCCAGGCTTCCCAGACAGGGAGGTATGGCTACACCTTC. It is translated as CASSQASQTGRYGYTF.

The chain couples TRBV5-1 to TRBJ2-7; D perhaps matches TRBD2 (5 bases). From germline, CDR1 is SGHRS and CDR2 YFSETQ. The CDR3 has 14 residues. Trimming stripped 0 bases from V and 0 bases from J, with 7 bases between. The chain's CDR3 is CASSLGGSSYEQYF. The DNA of the CDR3 is TGCGCCAGCAGCTTGGGAGGGAGCTCCTACGAGCAGTACTTC. Looking up the rest from reference TRBV5-1 and TRBJ2-7 gives the full variable domain: KAGVTQTPRYLIKTRGQQVTLSCSPISGHRSVSWYQQTPGQGLQFLFEYFSETQRNKGNFPGRFSGRQFSNSRSEMNVSTLELGDSALYLCASSLGGSSYEQYFGPGTRLTVT.

This chain uses TRBV2 with TRBJ2-3; D perhaps matches TRBD2 (6 bases). This CDR3 has 16 amino acids. Germline V gene data show CDR1 as SNHLY and CDR2 as FYNNEI. V was pared by 5 bases and J by 2 bases, with 17 bases between. This chain's CDR3 is CASSYRGTQHTDTQYF. CDR3 sequence (DNA): TGTGCCAGCAGTTACCGGGGGACCCAGCACACAGATACGCAGTATTTT. Full variable domain (outside the CDR3, taken from reference TRBV2 and TRBJ2-3): EPEVTQTPSHQVTQMGQEVILRCVPISNHLYFYWYRQILGQKVEFLVSFYNNEISEKSEIFDDQFSVERPDGSNFTLKIRSTKLEDSAMYFCASSYRGTQHTDTQYFGPGTRLTVL.

V and J are TRBV19 and TRBJ1-6; 10 bases match TRBD1. Trimming removed 6 bases from V and 5 bases from J; junction bases left unmatched: 10. The CDR3 loop spans 17 amino acids. Germline V gene data show CDR1 as LNHDA and CDR2 as SQIVND (reference sequence). CDR3 in DNA: TGTGCCAGTAGCCGAACCTCCGGGACAGGGGATAATTCACCCCTCCACTTT. Translation gives CASSRTSGTGDNSPLHF.

As to this clone: Other nucleotide sequences in the sample specify the same CDR3. The rearrangement uses TRBV30 and TRBJ2-3; weak D call: TRBD1 (6 bases). The CDR3 runs to 16 residues. Germline loops: CDR1 GTSNPN, CDR2 SVGIG (reference sequence). Trimming removed 0 bases at V and 0 bases at J, with 13 bases between. DNA for the CDR3: TGTGCCTGGAGTGTCACAGGGTCACCTAGCACAGATACGCAGTATTTT. Protein: CAWSVTGSPSTDTQYF. Combining the CDR3 with reference TRBV30 and TRBJ2-3 gives the whole variable domain SQTIHQWPATLVQPVGSPLSLECTVEGTSNPNLYWYRQAAGRGLQLLFYSVGIGQISSEVPQNLSASRPQDRQFILSSKKLLLSDSGFYLCAWSVTGSPSTDTQYFGPGTRLTVL.

The gene calls are TRBV7-3 and TRBJ2-7, with a possible D match to TRBD2 (7 bases). Trimming cost V 4 bases and J 4 bases, with 17 bases left between them. In germline, CDR1 is SGHTA, CDR2 FQGTGA. The CDR3 spans 15 residues. CDR3 sequence (DNA): TGTGCCAGCAGCTACAGCGCGGGGGCCTATTACGAGCAGTACTTC. It specifies CASSYSAGAYYEQYF.

This chain uses TRBV14 with TRBJ2-7; 11 bases fit TRBD2. The CDR3 consists of 15 residues. The V segment lost 3 bases and the J segment 4 bases; nucleotides outside the gene matches: 5. CDR1 SGHDN and CDR2 FVKESK come from the germline V gene. As DNA, the CDR3 is TGTGCCAGCAGCCAGAGACTAGCGGGGAAGTACGAGCAGTACTTC. This encodes CASSQRLAGKYEQYF.